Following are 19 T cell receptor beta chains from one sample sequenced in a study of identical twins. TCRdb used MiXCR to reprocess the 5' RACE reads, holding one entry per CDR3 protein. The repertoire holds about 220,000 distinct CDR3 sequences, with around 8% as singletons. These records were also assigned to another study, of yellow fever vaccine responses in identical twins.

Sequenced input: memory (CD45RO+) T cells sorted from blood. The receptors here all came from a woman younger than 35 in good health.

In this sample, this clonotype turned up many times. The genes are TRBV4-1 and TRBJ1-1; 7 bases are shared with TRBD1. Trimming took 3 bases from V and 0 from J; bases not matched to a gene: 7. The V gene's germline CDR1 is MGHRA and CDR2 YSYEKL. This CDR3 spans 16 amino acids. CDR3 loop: CASSHTPGQMNTEAFF. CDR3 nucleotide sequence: TGCGCCAGCAGCCATACACCGGGACAGATGAACACTGAAGCTTTCTTT.

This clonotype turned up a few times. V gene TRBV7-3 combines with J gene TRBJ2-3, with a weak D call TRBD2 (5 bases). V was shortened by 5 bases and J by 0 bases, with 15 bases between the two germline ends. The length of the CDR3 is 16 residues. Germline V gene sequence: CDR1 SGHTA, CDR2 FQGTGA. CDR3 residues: CASSPRPGLSTDTQYF. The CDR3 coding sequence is TGTGCCAGCAGCCCCCGGCCGGGGTTAAGCACAGATACGCAGTATTTT.

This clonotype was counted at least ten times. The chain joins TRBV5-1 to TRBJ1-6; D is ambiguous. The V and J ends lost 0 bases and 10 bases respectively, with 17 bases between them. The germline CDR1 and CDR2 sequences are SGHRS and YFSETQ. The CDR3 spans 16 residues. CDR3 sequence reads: CASSLVGGLPPSPLHF. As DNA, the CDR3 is TGCGCCAGCAGCTTGGTTGGAGGGTTGCCTCCATCACCCCTCCACTTT.

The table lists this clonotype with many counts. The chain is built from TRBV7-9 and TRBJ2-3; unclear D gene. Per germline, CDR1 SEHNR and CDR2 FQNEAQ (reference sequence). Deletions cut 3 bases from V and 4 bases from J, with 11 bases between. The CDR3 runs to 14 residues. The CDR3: CASSLTTGADTQYF. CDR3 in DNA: TGTGCCAGCAGCTTGACGACTGGCGCAGATACGCAGTATTTT.

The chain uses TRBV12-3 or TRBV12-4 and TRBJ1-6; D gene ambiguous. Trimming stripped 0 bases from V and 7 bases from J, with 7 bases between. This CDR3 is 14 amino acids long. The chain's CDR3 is CASSLAGTNSPLHF. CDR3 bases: TGTGCCAGCAGTTTAGCAGGAACCAATTCACCCCTCCACTTT.

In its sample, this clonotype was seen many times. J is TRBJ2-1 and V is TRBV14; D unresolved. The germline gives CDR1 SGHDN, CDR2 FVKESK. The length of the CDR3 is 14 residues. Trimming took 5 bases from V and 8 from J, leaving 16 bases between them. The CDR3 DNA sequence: TGTGCCAGCAGCGAACCCCAGCCCGGCCATGAGCAGTTCTTC. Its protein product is CASSEPQPGHEQFF. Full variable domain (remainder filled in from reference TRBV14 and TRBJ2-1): EAGVTQFPSHSVIEKGQTVTLRCDPISGHDNLYWYRRVMGKEIKFLLHFVKESKQDESGMPNNRFLAERTGGTYSTLKVQPAELEDSGVYFCASSEPQPGHEQFFGPGTRLTVL.

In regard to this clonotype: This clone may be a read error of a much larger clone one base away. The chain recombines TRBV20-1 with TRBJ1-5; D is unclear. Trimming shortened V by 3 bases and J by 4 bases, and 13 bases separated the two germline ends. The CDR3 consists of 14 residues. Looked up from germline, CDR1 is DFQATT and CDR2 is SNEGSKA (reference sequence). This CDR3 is CSASFPRPNQPQHF. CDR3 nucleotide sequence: TGCAGTGCTAGTTTCCCGAGACCTAATCAGCCCCAGCATTTT.

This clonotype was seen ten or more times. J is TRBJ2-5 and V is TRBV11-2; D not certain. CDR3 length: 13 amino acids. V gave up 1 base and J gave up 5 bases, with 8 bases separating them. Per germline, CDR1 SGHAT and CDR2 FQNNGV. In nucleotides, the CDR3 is TGTGCCAGCAGCTTAGTTCGGCGTGAGACCCAGTACTTC. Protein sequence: CASSLVRRETQYF.

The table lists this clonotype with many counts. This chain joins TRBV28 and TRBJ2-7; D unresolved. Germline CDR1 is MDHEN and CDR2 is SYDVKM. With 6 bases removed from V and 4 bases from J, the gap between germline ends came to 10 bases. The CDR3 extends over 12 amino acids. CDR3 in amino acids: CASRYSNYEQYF. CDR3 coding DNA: TGTGCCAGCAGGTACAGCAATTACGAGCAGTACTTC.

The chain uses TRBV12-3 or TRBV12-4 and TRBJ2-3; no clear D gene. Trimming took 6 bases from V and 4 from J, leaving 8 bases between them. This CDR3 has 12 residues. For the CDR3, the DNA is TGTGCCAGCAGCGATAACGCAGATACGCAGTATTTT. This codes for CASSDNADTQYF.

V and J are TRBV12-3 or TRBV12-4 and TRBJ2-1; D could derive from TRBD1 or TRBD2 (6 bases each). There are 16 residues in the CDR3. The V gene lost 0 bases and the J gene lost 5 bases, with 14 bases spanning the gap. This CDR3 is CASSLARGGRNNEQFF. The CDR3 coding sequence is TGTGCCAGCAGTTTAGCGCGTGGGGGGCGAAACAATGAGCAGTTCTTC.

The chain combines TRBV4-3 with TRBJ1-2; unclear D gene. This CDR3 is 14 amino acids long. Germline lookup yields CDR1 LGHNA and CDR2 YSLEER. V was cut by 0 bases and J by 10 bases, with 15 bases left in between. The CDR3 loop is CASSQEAGSRVYTF. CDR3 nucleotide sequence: TGCGCCAGCAGCCAAGAGGCGGGCTCTCGGGTCTACACCTTC.

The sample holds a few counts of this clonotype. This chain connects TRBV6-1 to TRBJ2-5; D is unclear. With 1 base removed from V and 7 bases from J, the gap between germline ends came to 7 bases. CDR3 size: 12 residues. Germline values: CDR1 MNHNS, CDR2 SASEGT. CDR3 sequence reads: CASSEGKVTQYF. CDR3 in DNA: TGTGCCAGCAGTGAAGGGAAGGTGACCCAGTACTTC.

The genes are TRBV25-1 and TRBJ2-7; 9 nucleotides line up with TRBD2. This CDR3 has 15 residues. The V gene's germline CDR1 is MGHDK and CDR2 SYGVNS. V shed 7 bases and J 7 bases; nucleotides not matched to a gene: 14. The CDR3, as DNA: TGTGCCAGCAAAGGTCCGGCTAGCGGGACTCATGAGCAGTACTTC. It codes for CASKGPASGTHEQYF.

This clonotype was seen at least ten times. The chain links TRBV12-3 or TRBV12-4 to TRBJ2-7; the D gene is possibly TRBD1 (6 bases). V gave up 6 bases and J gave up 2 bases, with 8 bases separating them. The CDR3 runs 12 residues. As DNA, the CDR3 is TGTGCCAGCAGCGGACAGCCCTACGAGCAGTACTTC. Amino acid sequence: CASSGQPYEQYF.

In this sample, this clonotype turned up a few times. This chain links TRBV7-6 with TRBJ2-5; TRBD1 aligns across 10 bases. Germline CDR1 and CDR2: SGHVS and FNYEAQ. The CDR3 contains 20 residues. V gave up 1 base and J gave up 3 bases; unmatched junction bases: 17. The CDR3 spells CASSLVRLTRTGGDKETQYF. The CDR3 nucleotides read TGTGCCAGCAGCTTAGTCCGATTGACCCGGACAGGGGGGGATAAAGAGACCCAGTACTTC. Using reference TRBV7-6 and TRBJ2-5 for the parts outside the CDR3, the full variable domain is GAGVSQSPRYKVTKRGQDVALRCDPISGHVSLYWYRQALGQGPEFLTYFNYEAQQDKSGLPNDRFSAERPEGSISTLTIQRTEQRDSAMYRCASSLVRLTRTGGDKETQYFGPGTRLLVL.

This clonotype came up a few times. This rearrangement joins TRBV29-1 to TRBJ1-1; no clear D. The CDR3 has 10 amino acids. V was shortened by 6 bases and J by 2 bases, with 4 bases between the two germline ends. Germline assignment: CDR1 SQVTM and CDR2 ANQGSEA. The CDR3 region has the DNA TGCAGCGTAGCCAACACTGAAGCTTTCTTT. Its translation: CSVANTEAFF.

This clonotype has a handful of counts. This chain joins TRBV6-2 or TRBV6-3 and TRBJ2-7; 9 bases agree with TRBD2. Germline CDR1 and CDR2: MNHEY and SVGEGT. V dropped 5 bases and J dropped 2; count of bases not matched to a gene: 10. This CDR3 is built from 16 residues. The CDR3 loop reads CASSQIAGVITYEQYF. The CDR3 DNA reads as TGTGCCAGCAGTCAAATAGCGGGAGTAATTACCTACGAGCAGTACTTC.

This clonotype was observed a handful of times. CDR3 nucleotide sequence: TGTGCCAGCAGTTTCATTAGCAATCAGCCCCAGCATTTT. It codes for CASSFISNQPQHF. V is TRBV2 and J is TRBJ1-5; D unclear. The germline CDR1 and CDR2 sequences are SNHLY and FYNNEI. The CDR3 sequence is 13 residues long. Trimming took 5 bases from V and 0 from J, leaving 5 bases between them.